Listed here are 11 T cell receptor beta chains from one sample, sequenced in a study of early T cells in non-severe SARS-CoV-2 infection. Each CDR3 protein gets one entry after TCRdb re-called the 5' RACE reads with MiXCR. The sample includes 40,000 to 45,000 distinct CDR3 sequences, around 6.3% of them seen just once. The sequenced sample was whole blood, obtained at baseline. These receptors were obtained from an adult who was a healthcare worker with PCR-confirmed SARS-CoV-2 infection or an uninfected control (not recorded which).

This clonotype was observed at least ten times. The CDR3 DNA reads as TGCAGTGCCACCCCGGGGCTAGCGGGGGGGTACGATACGCAGTATTTT. Its protein is CSATPGLAGGYDTQYF. The chain couples TRBV20-1 to TRBJ2-3; TRBD2 agrees at 12 bases. The ends lost 6 bases at V and 6 bases at J; junction bases unmatched: 13. The CDR3 spans 16 residues. CDR1 and CDR2 (germline): DFQATT, SNEGSKA (reference sequence).

This clonotype was detected many times. The V and J genes are TRBV20-1 and TRBJ1-1; weak D call: TRBD1 (6 bases). The ends were cut back, 1 base at V and 1 base at J, with 10 bases in the middle. This CDR3 has 14 amino acids. Looked up from germline, CDR1 is DFQATT and CDR2 is SNEGSKA (reference sequence). The CDR3 DNA reads TGCAGTGCTAGAGGAGGGGGGTGGAACACTGAAGCTTTCTTT. Encoded protein: CSARGGGWNTEAFF.

J is TRBJ2-3 and V is TRBV7-2, with D uncertain. The CDR3 consists of 14 residues. The germline V and J ends were trimmed by 6 bases and 2 bases, with 12 bases remaining between them. Germline lookup yields CDR1 SGHTA and CDR2 FQGNSA. The CDR3 is CASRPPIFTDTQYF. The CDR3 region has the DNA TGTGCCAGCAGGCCCCCAATATTCACAGATACGCAGTATTTT.

J is TRBJ2-6 and V is TRBV7-8; D is unclear. V dropped 7 bases and J dropped 2 bases, with 9 bases sitting between them. The germline gives CDR1 SGHVS, CDR2 FQNEAQ. This CDR3 spans 14 amino acids. The CDR3, as DNA: TGTGCCAGCACCGATCCACCTGGGGCCAACGTCCTGACTTTC. This encodes CASTDPPGANVLTF.

There are many counts of this clonotype. The V and J genes are TRBV28 and TRBJ1-1; D is possibly TRBD1 (5 bases). Germline loops: CDR1 MDHEN, CDR2 SYDVKM. This CDR3 has 12 amino acids. Trimming took 7 bases from V and 11 from J, leaving 17 bases between them. Written as DNA, the CDR3 is TGTGCCAGCAACAAACCAACAGGTTTGGCTTTCTTT. Amino acids: CASNKPTGLAFF.

The sample holds a few counts of this clonotype. V usage is TRBV27 and J usage is TRBJ1-3; 7 bases are shared with TRBD1. Germline trimming cut 8 bases from V and 0 bases from J; bases unmatched to any gene: 4. The CDR3 runs 14 residues. The germline V gene has CDR1 MNHEY and CDR2 SMNVEV (reference sequence). The CDR3 sequence: CASRQGGSGNTIYF. The CDR3 DNA sequence: TGTGCCAGCCGACAGGGCGGCTCTGGAAACACCATATATTTT.

In this sample, this clonotype turned up many times. The chain has TRBV12-3 or TRBV12-4 and TRBJ1-1; D perhaps matches TRBD1 (5 bases). This CDR3 is built from 14 residues. Trimming shortened V by 3 bases and J by 0 bases, and 8 bases separated the two germline ends. CDR3 sequence (DNA): TGTGCCAGCAGTTTCCAGGGCATGAACACTGAAGCTTTCTTT. It translates to CASSFQGMNTEAFF.

This clonotype was picked up many times. This chain joins TRBV7-6 and TRBJ2-3, with 14 bases identical to TRBD2. The CDR3 covers 15 residues. Trimming removed 3 bases from V and 4 bases from J; junction bases left unmatched: 0. Germline V CDR1 and CDR2: SGHVS, FNYEAQ. The CDR3 DNA follows: TGTGCCAGCAGCTTGGGACTAGCGGGGGCAGATACGCAGTATTTT. Translated: CASSLGLAGADTQYF.

This clonotype was picked up many times. This rearrangement joins TRBV4-1 to TRBJ1-3; 8 bases fit TRBD1. There are 15 residues in the CDR3. V dropped 4 bases and J dropped 0; count of bases not matched to a gene: 2. Germline lookup yields CDR1 MGHRA and CDR2 YSYEKL. The CDR3 reads CASSLDRVSGNTIYF. CDR3 nucleotides: TGCGCCAGCAGCCTGGACAGGGTCTCTGGAAACACCATATATTTT.

This clonotype was counted a few times. The genes are TRBV18 and TRBJ1-1; D is possibly TRBD1 (6 bases). Germline CDR1 KGHSH, CDR2 LQKENI. V was cut by 3 bases and J by 1 base, with 12 bases left in between. The CDR3 has 15 residues. The CDR3 coding sequence is TGTGCCAGCTCACCCCTGGGGGCGGAGAACACTGAAGCTTTCTTT. Its translation is CASSPLGAENTEAFF.

Turning to this clonotype: This clone may be a read error of a much larger clone one base away. The J gene is TRBJ1-2, the V gene TRBV27; D unclear. V lost 5 bases to trimming and J lost 8 bases, with 15 bases between them. The germline gives CDR1 MNHEY, CDR2 SMNVEV (reference sequence). CDR3 length equals 13 residues. The CDR3 here is CASSQRPPFGYTF. For the CDR3, the DNA is TGTGCCAGCAGTCAGAGACCGCCATTCGGCTACACCTTC.